The 10 T cell receptor beta chains below all came from one sample that was sequenced in a study of blood T cell repertoires in COVID-19. Libraries were prepared by immunoSEQ multiplex PCR; TCRdb keeps only in-frame clonotypes and omits some of them. Here the sample spans around 94,000 clones, around four fifths being singletons. Sample: peripheral blood. Receptor source: a man aged 40-55 years with active or convalescent COVID-19.

This chain uses TRBV7-2 with TRBJ2-7; 9 bases fit TRBD2. The CDR3 has 16 residues. Trimming took 3 bases from V and 1 from J; bases not matched to a gene: 7. Looked up from germline, CDR1 is SGHTA and CDR2 is FQGNSA. In DNA form, the CDR3 reads TGTGCCAGCAGCTTCGGAGAGCGGGGGGTTTCCTACGAGCAGTACTTC. This sequence encodes CASSFGERGVSYEQYF.

The chain has TRBV18 and TRBJ2-1, with 7 nucleotides matching TRBD2. From germline, CDR1 is KGHSH and CDR2 LQKENI. Trimming at V came to 3 bases and at J to 5 bases, leaving 4 bases not matched to a gene. CDR3 length: 14 residues. The CDR3 spells CASSPRRGDNEQFF. CDR3 bases: TGTGCCAGCTCACCGCGTCGGGGGGACAATGAGCAGTTCTTC.

Here the CDR3 DNA reads TGTGCCAGCAGCAACGGACAGCCTTCGGTCACTGAAGCTTTCTTT. Translating it yields CASSNGQPSVTEAFF. The rearrangement links TRBV7-3 to TRBJ1-1; TRBD1 is a possible D gene (6 bases). Trimming pared 5 bases from V and 4 bases from J, leaving 17 bases between. The V gene's germline CDR1 is SGHTA and CDR2 FQGTGA. CDR3 length equals 15 residues. Complete variable domain (other parts from reference TRBV7-3 and TRBJ1-1): GAGVSQTPSNKVTEKGKYVELRCDPISGHTALYWYRQSLGQGPEFLIYFQGTGAADDSGLPNDRFFAVRPEGSVSTLKIQRTERGDSAVYLCASSNGQPSVTEAFFGQGTRLTVV.

This chain joins TRBV18 and TRBJ2-7; 7 positions match TRBD1. CDR1 is KGHSH and CDR2 is LQKENI in the germline V gene. J was trimmed by 2 bases and V by 5 bases; bases with no gene match: 6. The CDR3 loop spans 14 amino acids. CDR3 in DNA: TGTGCCAGCTCAAAAGGACAGGAGACCTACGAGCAGTACTTC. This translates into CASSKGQETYEQYF.

The J gene is TRBJ2-5, the V gene TRBV5-1; D is perhaps TRBD1 (5 bases). Germline CDR1 SGHRS, CDR2 YFSETQ. The CDR3 is 15 amino acids. V lost 2 bases and J 0 bases, leaving 11 bases between the germline ends. Here the CDR3 DNA reads TGCGCCAGCAGCTTAGGCACAGGAAACCAAGAGACCCAGTACTTC. This encodes CASSLGTGNQETQYF.

The chain uses TRBV14 and TRBJ1-1; D is unresolved. The CDR3 has 15 amino acids. Germline CDR1 reads SGHDN; CDR2 reads FVKESK. The V gene lost 1 base and the J gene lost 4 bases, with 13 bases spanning the gap. The CDR3 protein is CASSQVEGLTTEAFF. The CDR3 DNA is TGTGCCAGCAGCCAAGTGGAGGGTTTGACCACTGAAGCTTTCTTT.

This chain links TRBV12-3 or TRBV12-4 with TRBJ1-2; no reliable D call. The V gene lost 6 bases and the J gene lost 4 bases, with 12 bases spanning the gap. The CDR3 runs to 13 residues. CDR3 protein: CASRGAGRYGYTF. CDR3 DNA sequence: TGTGCCAGCAGGGGCGCAGGCCGCTATGGCTACACCTTC.

This chain links TRBV4-3 with TRBJ1-1; D uncertain. CDR1 and CDR2 (germline): LGHNA, YSLEER. This CDR3 region has 15 residues. V shed 7 bases and J shed 0 bases, with 15 bases lying between them. The CDR3 nucleotides are TGCGCCAGCACCTCGGTAGCCGGCTTGAACACTGAAGCTTTCTTT. Its protein is CASTSVAGLNTEAFF.

V is TRBV5-1 and J is TRBJ2-3, with D possibly TRBD1 on 5 matching bases. Germline CDR1 is SGHRS and CDR2 is YFSETQ. V was cut by 0 bases and J by 1 base, with 12 bases left in between. The CDR3 extends over 16 amino acids. CDR3 protein: CASSLGGRVGTDTQYF. The CDR3 DNA reads as TGCGCCAGCAGCTTGGGGGGCAGGGTTGGCACAGATACGCAGTATTTT.

The V call is TRBV2, the J call TRBJ2-1, with D hard to call. V shed 7 bases and J shed 4 bases, with 14 bases lying between them. The CDR3 contains 14 residues. CDR1 is SNHLY and CDR2 is FYNNEI in the germline V gene. This CDR3 reads CASIRQAFYNEQFF. In DNA form, the CDR3 reads TGTGCCAGCATTCGGCAGGCATTTTACAATGAGCAGTTCTTC.